Following are 11 T cell receptor beta chains from one sample sequenced in a study of cytomegalovirus exposure and HLA in healthy donors. With 60 Vbeta and 13 Jbeta primers, the PCR was carried out. The data were produced by immunoSEQ multiplex PCR, yet TCRdb's version contains in-frame clones alone and is incomplete. The sample shows nearly 110,000 clones, over 75% of them seen only once. The specimen sequenced was PBMCs. These receptors were taken from a man aged 25 to 40 in good health and CMV-seronegative.

This chain connects TRBV4-2 to TRBJ2-7; 16 bases align to TRBD2. CDR1 and CDR2 (germline): LGHNA, YNFKEQ. The ends lost 3 bases at V and 5 bases at J; junction bases unmatched: 4. This CDR3 contains 16 residues. The CDR3 sequence: CASSQGLAGGPHEQYF. CDR3 in DNA: TGTGCCAGCAGCCAGGGACTAGCGGGGGGGCCCCACGAGCAGTACTTC.

This clone showed up just a few times. J is TRBJ2-1 and V is TRBV10-2, with TRBD1 matching 7 bases. Germline V lookup: CDR1 WSHSY, CDR2 SAAADI. V dropped 3 bases and J dropped 0; count of bases not matched to a gene: 2. The CDR3 sequence is 15 residues long. The CDR3 sequence is CASSDGDSSYNEQFF. CDR3 sequence (DNA): TGCGCCAGCAGTGACGGGGACAGCTCCTACAATGAGCAGTTCTTC.

For the CDR3, the DNA is TGTGCCAGCAGCCCCGGACTCGCTCGGCGTCAGCCCCAGCATTTT. It is translated as CASSPGLARRQPQHF. The V and J genes are TRBV28 and TRBJ1-5; no firm D call. The V gene lost 6 bases and the J gene lost 6 bases, with 18 bases spanning the gap. The germline gives CDR1 MDHEN, CDR2 SYDVKM. The CDR3 contains 15 residues.

About this clone itself: Relative to the germline gene, one junction end is altered; a read error may explain this. J is TRBJ1-1 and V is TRBV7-7; D is uncertain. The length of the CDR3 is 13 residues. CDR1 is SSHAT and CDR2 is FNYEAQ in the germline V gene (reference sequence). The CDR3 DNA is TGTGCTAGCAGCCTTAGACCGGGGACTGAAGCTTTCTTT. Translating it yields CASSLRPGTEAFF.

The V and J genes are TRBV28 and TRBJ1-1; 7 positions match TRBD1. The germline V gene encodes CDR1 MDHEN and CDR2 SYDVKM. The CDR3 runs 15 residues. The ends lost 5 bases at V and 0 bases at J; junction bases unmatched: 6. In nucleotides, the CDR3 is TGTGCCAGCAGTATTCTACAGGGGTTGAACACTGAAGCTTTCTTT. Translation gives CASSILQGLNTEAFF.

The chain links TRBV9 to TRBJ2-1; 8 nucleotides agree with TRBD2. The germline CDR1 and CDR2 sequences are SGDLS and YYNGEE. V shed 0 bases, J shed 3 bases, and the junction held 2 bases outside the gene matches. The CDR3 contains 15 residues. CDR3 amino acids: CASSVDSGIYNEQFF. DNA for the CDR3: TGTGCCAGCAGCGTAGATAGCGGGATCTACAATGAGCAGTTCTTC.

The CDR3 bases are TGCAGCGTGATAGCGGGAGACGGCACAGATACGCAGTATTTT. Protein sequence: CSVIAGDGTDTQYF. The gene calls are TRBV29-1 and TRBJ2-3; 9 bases line up with TRBD2. Germline loops: CDR1 SQVTM, CDR2 ANQGSEA. This CDR3 is 14 amino acids long. With 6 bases clipped from V and 1 base from J, the junction kept 5 bases outside the gene matches.

This chain joins TRBV6-6 and TRBJ1-1; D uncertain. This CDR3 is 11 amino acids long. Trimming left V 3 bases short and J 7 bases short, with 6 bases between. In germline, CDR1 is MNHNY, CDR2 SVGAGI (reference sequence). The CDR3 sequence: CASSYLSEAFF. In nucleotides, the CDR3 is TGTGCCAGCAGTTATCTAAGTGAAGCTTTCTTT.

The chain joins TRBV5-6 to TRBJ2-7; D might be TRBD1 (6 bases). There are 16 residues in the CDR3. Trimming shortened V by 0 bases and J by 2 bases, and 15 bases separated the two germline ends. The germline V gene has CDR1 SGHDT and CDR2 YYEEEE. The CDR3 sequence: CASSLGGLGRTYEQYF. CDR3 in DNA: TGTGCCAGCAGCTTGGGGGGGCTGGGCAGAACCTACGAGCAGTACTTC.

This rearrangement joins TRBV6-5 to TRBJ1-2; D may be TRBD1 (5 bases). The germline V and J ends were trimmed by 5 bases and 5 bases, with 12 bases remaining between them. This CDR3 comprises 13 residues. Germline CDR1 reads MNHEY; CDR2 reads SVGAGI. The CDR3 sequence is CASSNGTVYGYTF. In DNA, the CDR3 is TGTGCCAGCAGTAACGGGACTGTTTATGGCTACACCTTC.

The chain links TRBV2 to TRBJ1-5; no clear D. Germline-derived CDR1 and CDR2 are SNHLY and FYNNEI. V lost 5 bases, J lost 0 bases, and 11 bases lay in between. The CDR3 has 15 amino acids. The chain's CDR3 is CASSPGLFSNQPQHF. The CDR3 region has the DNA TGTGCCAGCAGTCCAGGACTGTTTAGCAATCAGCCCCAGCATTTT.